This T cell receptor beta chain was sequenced during a study of T-cell memory formation after mild COVID-19. One entry per CDR3 protein, called by TCRdb with MiXCR from the 5' RACE reads. The sample lists hundreds of thousands of distinct CDR3 sequences, 28% seen once, with about 13% in the top ten. This clonotype was seen only a few times. One end of the junction is discordant with germline, which a read error may explain. This CDR3 spans 13 amino acids. The germline V gene encodes CDR1 SSHAT and CDR2 FNYEAQ (reference sequence). The rearrangement uses TRBV7-7 and TRBJ2-1, with TRBD1 matching 7 bases. The source of this sequence is an adult woman who had mild COVID-19 (a few samples of this study predate the infection). Cell type and time point are not known. The specimen was PBMCs or a T cell subset sorted from them (not recorded which). This chain's CDR3 is CASSLGAGGEQFF. The CDR3, as DNA: TGTGCTAGCAGCTTAGGAGCAGGGGGTGAGCAGTTCTTC.